A selection of T cell receptor beta chains follows, all from one sample in a study of shared clonotypes between healthy human individuals. The repertoire was sequenced with immunoSEQ multiplex PCR; TCRdb's copy has only in-frame clones and lacks some. Here the sample spans 2 million to 2.5 million clones, approximately 96% being singletons. The material sequenced was naive CD4+ T cells sorted from blood. These receptors were collected from a young man in good health. Each CDR3 is given with its conserved first and last residue. D genes are given only for firm matches.

TRBJ2-5,.,TRBV10-3,TGTGCCATCAGTGAGCGTGGACAGCAAGAGACCCAGTACTTC,CAISERGQQETQYF
TRBJ1-4,.,TRBV28,TGTGCCAGCAGCGGCTCCCGGGACACACCCGGGGGACTGTTTTTT,CASSGSRDTPGGLFF
TRBJ1-2,TRBD1,TRBV5-1,TGCGCCAGCAGCTTGGGGGACAGACCTAACTATGGCTACACCTTC,CASSLGDRPNYGYTF
TRBJ2-6,.,TRBV29-1,TGCAGCGTGGAGATAGGGGCCAACGTCCTGACTTTC,CSVEIGANVLTF
TRBJ1-6,TRBD1,TRBV2,TGTGCCAGCAGGTTCAGGGGGCAGGATTCACCCCTCCACTTT,CASRFRGQDSPLHF
TRBJ2-1,.,TRBV5-4,TGTGCCAGCAGCTTGGGGGGGCTAGCGAGCTCCTACAATGAGCAGTTCTTC,CASSLGGLASSYNEQFF
TRBJ2-5,.,TRBV5-1,TGCGCCAGCAGCTTGGGAACCCATGGGGAGACCCAGTACTTC,CASSLGTHGETQYF
TRBJ2-3,.,TRBV18,TGTGCCAGCTCACCTTCTGGCACAGATACGCAGTATTTT,CASSPSGTDTQYF
TRBJ1-1,.,TRBV29-1,TGCAGCGGAGGGGACCCGGCGAACACTGAAGCTTTCTTT,CSGGDPANTEAFF
TRBJ2-1,TRBD2,TRBV11-2,TGTGCCAGCAGCTTTAGCGGGATGAATGAGCAGTTCTTC,CASSFSGMNEQFF
TRBJ2-7,TRBD2,TRBV7-9,TGTGCCAGCAGCTTCCGGACTAGCGGGGACGAGCAGTACTTC,CASSFRTSGDEQYF
TRBJ1-2,TRBD1,TRBV4-3,TGCGCCAGCAGCTTGGACAGGGGGTTCTATGGCTACACCTTC,CASSLDRGFYGYTF
TRBJ2-5,.,TRBV7-2,TGTGCCAGCAGCCGGGCACTCCAAGAGACCCAGTACTTC,CASSRALQETQYF
TRBJ2-3,.,TRBV7-2,TGTGCCAGCAGCTTTTGGCTAGCGTTGAGCACAGATACGCAGTATTTT,CASSFWLALSTDTQYF
TRBJ2-3,.,TRBV11-2,TGTGCCAGCAGCCCAATAGGGGGGGCTAGCGCTATCACAGATACGCAGTATTTT,CASSPIGGASAITDTQYF
TRBJ2-1,TRBD1,TRBV29-1,TGCAGCGACCTCGGACAGGGCTACAATGAGCAGTTCTTC,CSDLGQGYNEQFF